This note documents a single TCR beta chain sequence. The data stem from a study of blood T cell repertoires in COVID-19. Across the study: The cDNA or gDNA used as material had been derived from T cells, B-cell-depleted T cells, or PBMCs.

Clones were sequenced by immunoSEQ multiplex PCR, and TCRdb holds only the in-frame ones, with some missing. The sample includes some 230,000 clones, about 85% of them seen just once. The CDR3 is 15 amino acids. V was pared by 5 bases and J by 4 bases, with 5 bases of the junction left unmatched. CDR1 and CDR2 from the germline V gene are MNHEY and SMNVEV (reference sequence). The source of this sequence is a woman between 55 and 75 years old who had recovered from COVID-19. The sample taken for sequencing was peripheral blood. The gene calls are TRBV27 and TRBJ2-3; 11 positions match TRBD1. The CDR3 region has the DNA TGTGCCAGCAGTCTCTGGACAGGGGGCCCAGATACGCAGTATTTT. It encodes CASSLWTGGPDTQYF.